The clone carrying this T cell receptor beta chain was detected ten times or more. The entry originates in a study of T cells in Graves' hyperthyroidism and ophthalmopathy. In the study overall: Specimen type is peripheral blood, collected at initial diagnosis prior to any treatment.

Amplified regions were TCR beta CDR3 sequences from RNA transcripts. The primer set for the first-round RT-PCR of the TCR CDR3 was HTBI. TCRdb re-called the multiplex PCR reads through MiXCR, storing one row per CDR3 protein. The profile shows around 200,000 distinct CDR3 sequences, about 17% of them singletons. From germline, CDR1 is MNHEY and CDR2 SVGEGT. The CDR3 contains 18 residues. The junction had 10 bases not matched to a gene; V was cut back by 5 bases and J by 0 bases. Sequencing was carried out using blood. The chain has TRBV6-2 or TRBV6-3 and TRBJ2-4, with 10 bases identical to TRBD2. The origin of this receptor is a woman aged 45-65 years with Graves' hyperthyroidism. The CDR3 DNA follows: TGTGCCAGCAGTCAGAGCATACTAGCGGGACTAGCCAAAAACATTCAGTACTTC. Translated, it gives CASSQSILAGLAKNIQYF.